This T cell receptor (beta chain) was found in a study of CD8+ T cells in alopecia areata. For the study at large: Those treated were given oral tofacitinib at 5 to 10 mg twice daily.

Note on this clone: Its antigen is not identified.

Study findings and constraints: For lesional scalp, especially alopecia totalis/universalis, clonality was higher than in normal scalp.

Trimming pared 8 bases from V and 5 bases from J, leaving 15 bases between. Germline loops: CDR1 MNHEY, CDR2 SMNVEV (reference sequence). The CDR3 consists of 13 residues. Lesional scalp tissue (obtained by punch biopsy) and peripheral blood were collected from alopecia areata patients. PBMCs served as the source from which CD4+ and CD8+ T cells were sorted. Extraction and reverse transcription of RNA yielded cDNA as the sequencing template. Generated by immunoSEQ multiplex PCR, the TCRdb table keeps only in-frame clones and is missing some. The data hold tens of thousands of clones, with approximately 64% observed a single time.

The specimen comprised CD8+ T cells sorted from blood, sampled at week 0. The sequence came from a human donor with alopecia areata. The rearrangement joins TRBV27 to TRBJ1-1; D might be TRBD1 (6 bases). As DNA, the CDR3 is TGTGCCAGCCGGATTCGAGGGGGAACTGAAGCTTTCTTT. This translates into CASRIRGGTEAFF.